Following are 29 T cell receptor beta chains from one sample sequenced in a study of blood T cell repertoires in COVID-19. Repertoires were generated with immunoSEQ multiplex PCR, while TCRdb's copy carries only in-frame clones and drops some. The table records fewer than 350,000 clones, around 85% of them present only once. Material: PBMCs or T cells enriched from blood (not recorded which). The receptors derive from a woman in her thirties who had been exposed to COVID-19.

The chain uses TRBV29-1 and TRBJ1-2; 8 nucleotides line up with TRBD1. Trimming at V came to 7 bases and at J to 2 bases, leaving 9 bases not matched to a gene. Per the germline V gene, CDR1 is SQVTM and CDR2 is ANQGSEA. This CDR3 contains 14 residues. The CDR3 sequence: CSASTGERNYGYTF. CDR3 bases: TGCAGCGCGTCGACAGGGGAAAGGAACTATGGCTACACCTTC.

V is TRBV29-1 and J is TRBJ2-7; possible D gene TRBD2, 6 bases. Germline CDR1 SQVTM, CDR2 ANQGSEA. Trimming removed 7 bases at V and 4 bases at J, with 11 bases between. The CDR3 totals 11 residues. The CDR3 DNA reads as TGCAGCGCCTTGGGGGGATACGAGCAGTACTTC. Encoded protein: CSALGGYEQYF.

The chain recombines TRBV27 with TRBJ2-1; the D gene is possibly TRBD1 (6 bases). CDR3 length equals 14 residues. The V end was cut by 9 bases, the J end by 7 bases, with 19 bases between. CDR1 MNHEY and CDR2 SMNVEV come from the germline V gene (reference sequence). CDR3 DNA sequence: TGTGCCAGTAGACTCTCGAGGGGGAGTAATGAGCAGTTCTTC. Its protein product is CASRLSRGSNEQFF.

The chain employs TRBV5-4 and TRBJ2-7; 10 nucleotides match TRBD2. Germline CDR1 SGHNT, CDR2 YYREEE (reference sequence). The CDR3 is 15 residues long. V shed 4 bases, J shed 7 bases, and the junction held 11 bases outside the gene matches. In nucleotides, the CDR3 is TGTGCCAGCAGCCTCCGCAGCGGGGGGGCGGGGGAGCAGTACTTC. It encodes CASSLRSGGAGEQYF.

The CDR3 DNA reads TGCAGCGTTGCCTACAGGGACGATCAGCCCCAGCATTTT. Its translation is CSVAYRDDQPQHF. This chain uses TRBV29-1 with TRBJ1-5, with D possibly matching TRBD1 (6 bases). The CDR3 sequence is 13 residues long. Trimming took 4 bases from V and 5 from J, leaving 12 bases between them. The germline V gene encodes CDR1 SQVTM and CDR2 ANQGSEA.

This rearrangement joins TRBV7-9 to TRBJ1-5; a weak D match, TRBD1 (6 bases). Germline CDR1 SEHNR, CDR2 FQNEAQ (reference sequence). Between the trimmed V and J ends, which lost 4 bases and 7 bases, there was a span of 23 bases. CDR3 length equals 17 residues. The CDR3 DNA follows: TGTGCCAGCAGCTCCCGATCTGGCGGGGGCGAGGGACAGCCCCAGCATTTT. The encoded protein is CASSSRSGGGEGQPQHF.

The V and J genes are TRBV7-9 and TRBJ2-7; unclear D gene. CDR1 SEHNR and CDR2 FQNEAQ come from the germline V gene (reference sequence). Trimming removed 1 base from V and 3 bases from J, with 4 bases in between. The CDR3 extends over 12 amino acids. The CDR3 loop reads CASSLGSYEQYF. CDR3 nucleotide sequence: TGTGCCAGCAGCTTAGGCAGCTACGAGCAGTACTTC.

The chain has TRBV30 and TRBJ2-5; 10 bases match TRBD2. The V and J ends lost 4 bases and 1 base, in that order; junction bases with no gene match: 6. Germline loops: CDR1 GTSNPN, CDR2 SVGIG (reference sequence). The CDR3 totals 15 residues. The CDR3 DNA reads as TGTGCCTGGACTGCCGGGACTAGCGCCCAAGAGACCCAGTACTTC. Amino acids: CAWTAGTSAQETQYF.

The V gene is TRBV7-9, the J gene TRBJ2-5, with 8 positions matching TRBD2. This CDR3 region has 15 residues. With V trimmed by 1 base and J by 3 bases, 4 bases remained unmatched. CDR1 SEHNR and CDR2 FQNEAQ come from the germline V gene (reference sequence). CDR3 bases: TGTGCCAGCAGCTTAGTGCCGGGGGGGAAAGAGACCCAGTACTTC. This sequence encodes CASSLVPGGKETQYF.

For the CDR3, the DNA is TGTGCCAGCGGGGGGGACACCGGGGAGCTGTTTTTT. Translation: CASGGDTGELFF. The J gene is TRBJ2-2, the V gene TRBV6-5; 7 bases are shared with TRBD2. The length of the CDR3 is 12 residues. V lost 8 bases and J lost 3; bases outside the gene matches: 0. Germline V lookup: CDR1 MNHEY, CDR2 SVGAGI.

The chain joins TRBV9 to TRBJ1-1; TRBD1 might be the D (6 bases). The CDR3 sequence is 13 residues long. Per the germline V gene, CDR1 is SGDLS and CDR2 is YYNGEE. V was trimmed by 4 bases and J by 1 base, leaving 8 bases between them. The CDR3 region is CASSQGQNTEAFF. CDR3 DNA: TGTGCCAGCAGCCAGGGACAGAACACTGAAGCTTTCTTT.

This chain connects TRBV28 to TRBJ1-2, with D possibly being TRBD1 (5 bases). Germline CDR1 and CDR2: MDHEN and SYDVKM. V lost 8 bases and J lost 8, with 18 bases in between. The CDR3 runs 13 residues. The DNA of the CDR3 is TGTGCCAGCGAACAGGTGCAGTTGGGGGGCTACACCTTC. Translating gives CASEQVQLGGYTF.

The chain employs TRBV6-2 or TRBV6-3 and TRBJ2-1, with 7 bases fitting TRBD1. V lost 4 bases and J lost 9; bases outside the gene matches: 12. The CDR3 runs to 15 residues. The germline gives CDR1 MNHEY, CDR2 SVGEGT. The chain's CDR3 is CASSSLTGDRGEQFF. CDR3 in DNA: TGTGCCAGCAGTTCCCTCACAGGGGATCGTGGTGAGCAGTTCTTC.

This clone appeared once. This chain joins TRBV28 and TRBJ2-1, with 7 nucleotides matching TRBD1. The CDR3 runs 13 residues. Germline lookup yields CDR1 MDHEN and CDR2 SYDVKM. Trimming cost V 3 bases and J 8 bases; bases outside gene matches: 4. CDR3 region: CASSLKQGYEQFF. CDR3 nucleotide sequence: TGTGCCAGCAGTTTGAAACAGGGGTATGAGCAGTTCTTC.

CDR3 nucleotides: TGTGCCAGCACCCCCCACCAGGCCAACTCTGGAAACACCATATATTTT. Translating it yields CASTPHQANSGNTIYF. The rearrangement joins TRBV7-2 to TRBJ1-3; D gene ambiguous. The CDR3 contains 16 residues. V was clipped by 7 bases and J by 0 bases, with 16 bases between them. CDR1 SGHTA and CDR2 FQGNSA come from the germline V gene.

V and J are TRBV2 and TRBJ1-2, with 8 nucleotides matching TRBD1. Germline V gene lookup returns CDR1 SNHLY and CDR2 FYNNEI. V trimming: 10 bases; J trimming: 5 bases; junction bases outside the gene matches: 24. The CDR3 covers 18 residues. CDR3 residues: CATSTGDIVPGDKYGYTF. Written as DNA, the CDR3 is TGTGCCACCTCGACAGGGGATATTGTGCCAGGGGATAAGTATGGCTACACCTTC.

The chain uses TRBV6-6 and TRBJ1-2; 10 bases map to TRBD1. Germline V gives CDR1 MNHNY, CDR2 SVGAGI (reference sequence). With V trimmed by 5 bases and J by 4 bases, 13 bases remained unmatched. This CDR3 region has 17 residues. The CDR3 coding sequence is TGTGCCAGCAGTGGATCCGGGACAGGGGAAAAGTTCTATGGCTACACCTTC. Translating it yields CASSGSGTGEKFYGYTF.

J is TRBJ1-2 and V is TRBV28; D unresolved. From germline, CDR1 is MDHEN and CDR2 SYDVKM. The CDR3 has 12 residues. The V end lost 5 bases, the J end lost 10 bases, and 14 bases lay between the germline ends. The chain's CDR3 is CASSPGLLLYTF. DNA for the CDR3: TGTGCCAGCAGTCCAGGTCTGCTGCTCTACACCTTC.

The CDR3 sequence is CASPPESPTYNEQFF. The CDR3 DNA is TGTGCCAGCCCCCCCGAGAGTCCCACCTACAATGAGCAGTTCTTC. The chain uses TRBV2 and TRBJ2-1; D is unresolved. V was trimmed by 8 bases and J by 2 bases, leaving 16 bases between them. CDR1 is SNHLY, CDR2 FYNNEI, per germline. CDR3 size: 15 residues.

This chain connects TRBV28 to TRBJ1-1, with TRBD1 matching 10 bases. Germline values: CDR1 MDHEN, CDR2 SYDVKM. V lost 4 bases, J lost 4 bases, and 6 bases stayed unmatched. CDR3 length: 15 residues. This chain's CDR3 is CASSWTGGLSTEAFF. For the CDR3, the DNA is TGTGCCAGCAGTTGGACAGGGGGTCTTTCCACTGAAGCTTTCTTT.

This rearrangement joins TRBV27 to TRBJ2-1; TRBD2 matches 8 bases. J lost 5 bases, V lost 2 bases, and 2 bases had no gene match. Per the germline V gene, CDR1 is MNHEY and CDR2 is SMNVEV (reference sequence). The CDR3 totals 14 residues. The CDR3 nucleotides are TGTGCCAGCAGTTTAACGGGAGGGAACAATGAGCAGTTCTTC. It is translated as CASSLTGGNNEQFF.

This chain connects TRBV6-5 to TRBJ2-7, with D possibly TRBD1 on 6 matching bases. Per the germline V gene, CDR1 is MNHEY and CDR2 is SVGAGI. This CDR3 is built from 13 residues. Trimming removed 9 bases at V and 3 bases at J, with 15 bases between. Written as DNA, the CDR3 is TGTGCCAGTAGTCTACAGGGTATCTACGAGCAGTACTTC. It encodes CASSLQGIYEQYF.

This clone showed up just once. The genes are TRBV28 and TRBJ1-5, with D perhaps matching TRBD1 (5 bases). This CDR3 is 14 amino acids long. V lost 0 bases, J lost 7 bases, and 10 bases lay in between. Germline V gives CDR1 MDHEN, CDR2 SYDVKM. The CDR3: CASSLWDKGQPQHF. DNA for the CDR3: TGTGCCAGCAGTTTATGGGACAAAGGCCAGCCCCAGCATTTT. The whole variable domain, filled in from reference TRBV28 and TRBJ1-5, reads DVKVTQSSRYLVKRTGEKVFLECVQDMDHENMFWYRQDPGLGLRLIYFSYDVKMKEKGDIPEGYSVSREKKERFSLILESASTNQTSMYLCASSLWDKGQPQHFGDGTRLSIL.

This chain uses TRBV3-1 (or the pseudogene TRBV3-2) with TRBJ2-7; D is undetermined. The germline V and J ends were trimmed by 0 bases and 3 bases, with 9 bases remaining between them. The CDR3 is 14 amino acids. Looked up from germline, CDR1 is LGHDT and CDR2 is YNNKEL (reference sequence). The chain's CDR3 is CASSQDMANYEQYF. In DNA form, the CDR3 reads TGTGCCAGCAGCCAAGATATGGCAAACTACGAGCAGTACTTC.

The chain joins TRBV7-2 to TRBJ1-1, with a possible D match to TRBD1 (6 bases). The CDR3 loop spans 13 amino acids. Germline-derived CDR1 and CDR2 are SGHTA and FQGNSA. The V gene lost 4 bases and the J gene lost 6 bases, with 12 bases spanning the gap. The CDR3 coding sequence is TGTGCCAGCAGCTCGCGGACAGATGCTGAAGCTTTCTTT. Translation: CASSSRTDAEAFF.

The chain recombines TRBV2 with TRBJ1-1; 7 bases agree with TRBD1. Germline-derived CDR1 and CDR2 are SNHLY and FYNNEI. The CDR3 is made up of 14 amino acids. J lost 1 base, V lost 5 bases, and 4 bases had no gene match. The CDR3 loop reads CASSRDSPNTEAFF. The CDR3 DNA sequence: TGTGCCAGCAGTCGGGACAGTCCGAACACTGAAGCTTTCTTT.

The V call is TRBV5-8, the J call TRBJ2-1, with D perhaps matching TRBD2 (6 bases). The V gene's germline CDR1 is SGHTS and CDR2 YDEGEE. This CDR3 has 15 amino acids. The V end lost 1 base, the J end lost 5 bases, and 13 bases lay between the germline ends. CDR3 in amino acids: CASSLMGTPNNEQFF. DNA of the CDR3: TGTGCCAGCAGCTTGATGGGGACTCCGAACAATGAGCAGTTCTTC.

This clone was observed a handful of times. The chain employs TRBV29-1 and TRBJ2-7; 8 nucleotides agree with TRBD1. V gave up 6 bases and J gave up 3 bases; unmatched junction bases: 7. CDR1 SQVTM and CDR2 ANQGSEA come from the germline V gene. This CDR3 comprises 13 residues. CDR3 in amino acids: CSVEDREYYEQYF. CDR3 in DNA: TGCAGCGTAGAGGACAGGGAATACTACGAGCAGTACTTC.

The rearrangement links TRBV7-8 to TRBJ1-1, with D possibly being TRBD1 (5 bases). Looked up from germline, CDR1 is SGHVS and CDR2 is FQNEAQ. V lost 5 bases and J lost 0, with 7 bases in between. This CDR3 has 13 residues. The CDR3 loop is CASSRQLNTEAFF. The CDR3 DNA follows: TGTGCCAGCAGCCGACAGTTGAACACTGAAGCTTTCTTT.